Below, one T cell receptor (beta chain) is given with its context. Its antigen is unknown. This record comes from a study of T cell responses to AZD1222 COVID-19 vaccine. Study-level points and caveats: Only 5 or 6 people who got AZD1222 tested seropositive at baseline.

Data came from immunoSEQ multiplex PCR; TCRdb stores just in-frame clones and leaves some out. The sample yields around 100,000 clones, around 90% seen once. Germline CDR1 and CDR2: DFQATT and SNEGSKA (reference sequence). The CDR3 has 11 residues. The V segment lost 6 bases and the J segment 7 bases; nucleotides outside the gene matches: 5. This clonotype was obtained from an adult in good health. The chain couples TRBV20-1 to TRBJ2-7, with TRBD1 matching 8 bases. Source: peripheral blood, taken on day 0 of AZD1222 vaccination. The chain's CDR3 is CSADREGEQYF. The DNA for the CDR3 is TGCAGTGCGGACAGGGAAGGGGAGCAGTACTTC.